The T cell receptor (beta chain) described here comes from a study of blood T cell repertoires in COVID-19. Study as a whole: From the United States, Italy and Spain came samples of acute and convalescent COVID-19. T cells, B-cell-depleted T cells, or PBMCs supplied cDNA or gDNA.

Methods used by the authors: The assay estimated nucleated cells by amplifying reference gene primers. Only in-frame clones appear in the TCRdb table, and some are missing; sequencing was by immunoSEQ multiplex PCR. The V and J calls and clone size are taken from that table; D and trimming were inferred from the DNA. The sample has some 140,000 clones; 79% are singletons. The CDR3 totals 14 residues. Trimming took off 1 base at V and 4 bases at J, with 10 bases between the two ends. Germline CDR1 and CDR2: LGHDT and YNNKEL (reference sequence). Material: peripheral blood. The V and J genes are TRBV3-1 (or the pseudogene TRBV3-2) and TRBJ1-2; D not resolved. The receptor comes from a man aged 55 to 70 with acute or convalescent COVID-19. DNA for the CDR3: TGTGCCAGCAGCCAAGGGAGCGAAGGCTATGGCTACACCTTC. Its protein is CASSQGSEGYGYTF.